A single sample is the source of the 11 T cell receptor beta chains below, sequenced in a study of technical replicates of blood from several donors. The repertoire was sequenced with immunoSEQ multiplex PCR; TCRdb's copy has only in-frame clones and lacks some. Of under 85,000 clones detected, under 98% appear once; the ten largest clones hold roughly 0.25%. Specimen: T cells isolated from PBMCs. The receptors were sampled from a human donor in good health.

The chain employs TRBV5-4 and TRBJ1-2; D call uncertain. The CDR3 length is 13 residues. In germline, CDR1 is SGHNT, CDR2 YYREEE (reference sequence). V lost 4 bases, J lost 6 bases, and 13 bases lay in between. The CDR3 spells CASSHNAGHGYTF. CDR3 sequence (DNA): TGTGCCAGCAGCCACAATGCGGGCCATGGCTACACCTTC.

The chain couples TRBV5-4 to TRBJ1-6, with a possible D match to TRBD1 (6 bases). The CDR3 is made up of 15 amino acids. The germline gives CDR1 SGHNT, CDR2 YYREEE (reference sequence). The V end lost 7 bases, the J end lost 0 bases, and 11 bases lay between the germline ends. The CDR3 spells CASGVGASYNSPLHF. In DNA form, the CDR3 reads TGTGCCAGCGGAGTGGGGGCCTCCTATAATTCACCCCTCCACTTT. Looking up the rest from reference TRBV5-4 and TRBJ1-6 gives the full variable domain: ETGVTQSPTHLIKTRGQQVTLRCSSQSGHNTVSWYQQALGQGPQFIFQYYREEENGRGNFPPRFSGLQFPNYSSELNVNALELDDSALYLCASGVGASYNSPLHFGNGTRLTVT.

The V and J genes are TRBV6-5 and TRBJ2-7; D perhaps matches TRBD2 (5 bases). V was cut by 2 bases and J by 0 bases, with 14 bases left in between. Germline CDR1 is MNHEY and CDR2 is SVGAGI. This CDR3 contains 16 residues. CDR3 coding DNA: TGTGCCAGCAGTTACGGGGTTGGAGCGGTCTCCTACGAGCAGTACTTC. This gives the protein CASSYGVGAVSYEQYF.

This clone is a singleton in its sample. The V and J genes are TRBV4-2 and TRBJ2-2; possible D gene TRBD2, 6 bases. Germline CDR1 and CDR2: LGHNA and YNFKEQ. V lost 0 bases and J 0 bases, leaving 14 bases between the germline ends. This CDR3 comprises 18 residues. CDR3 protein: CASSQETSGAANTGELFF. The CDR3 nucleotides are TGTGCCAGCAGCCAAGAGACCTCGGGAGCTGCGAACACCGGGGAGCTGTTTTTT.

V and J are TRBV5-6 and TRBJ2-1; 7 bases fit TRBD1. With V trimmed by 3 bases and J by 8 bases, 5 bases remained unmatched. The CDR3 totals 13 residues. Germline CDR1 is SGHDT and CDR2 is YYEEEE. In DNA, the CDR3 is TGTGCCAGCAGCTCGACAGGGTTGGATGAGCAGTTCTTC. This codes for CASSSTGLDEQFF.

CDR3 region: CASSFRGLSTGVDYGYTF. The CDR3 region has the DNA TGTGCCAGCAGCTTTCGGGGGCTAAGCACAGGGGTAGACTATGGCTACACCTTC. V is TRBV7-6 and J is TRBJ1-2; TRBD1 matches at 7 bases. This CDR3 region has 18 residues. The ends lost 3 bases at V and 3 bases at J; junction bases unmatched: 16. Germline CDR1 and CDR2: SGHVS and FNYEAQ.

The rearrangement joins TRBV10-2 to TRBJ1-5; tentatively, D is TRBD1 (6 bases). V lost 6 bases and J 4 bases, leaving 13 bases between the germline ends. Looked up from germline, CDR1 is WSHSY and CDR2 is SAAADI. This CDR3 spans 14 amino acids. The CDR3 here is CASRTGGANQPQHF. The CDR3 DNA is TGCGCCAGCAGGACGGGGGGGGCTAATCAGCCCCAGCATTTT.

The chain is built from TRBV27 and TRBJ2-6; 11 bases are shared with TRBD1. V lost 8 bases and J lost 3; bases outside the gene matches: 3. CDR1 is MNHEY, CDR2 SMNVEV, per germline (reference sequence). The CDR3 is 15 amino acids. CDR3 protein: CASVGQGVGANVLTF. The CDR3, as DNA: TGTGCCAGCGTGGGACAGGGGGTTGGGGCCAACGTCCTGACTTTC.

This chain uses TRBV29-1 with TRBJ2-1; D might be TRBD2 (6 bases). This CDR3 is 17 amino acids long. Trimming took off 5 bases at V and 0 bases at J, with 20 bases between the two ends. CDR1 SQVTM and CDR2 ANQGSEA come from the germline V gene. CDR3 nucleotides: TGCAGCGTTCGGGCGGGGCGGCAGCGAAGCTCCTACAATGAGCAGTTCTTC. Its protein product is CSVRAGRQRSSYNEQFF.

This sequence joins TRBV11-1 and TRBJ2-1; D is unclear. V was clipped by 1 base and J by 0 bases, with 10 bases between them. The length of the CDR3 is 16 residues. Germline V gene sequence: CDR1 SGHAT, CDR2 FQDESV (reference sequence). CDR3 bases: TGTGCCAGCAGCTTAGTACCCGGTTCCTCCTACAATGAGCAGTTCTTC. Translated: CASSLVPGSSYNEQFF.

The V call is TRBV28, the J call TRBJ2-5; D ambiguous. Trimming pared 4 bases from V and 4 bases from J, leaving 4 bases between. This CDR3 comprises 11 residues. Germline-derived CDR1 and CDR2 are MDHEN and SYDVKM. CDR3 DNA: TGTGCCAGCAGTTCCCGAGAGACCCAGTACTTC. Translating gives CASSSRETQYF.